This passage covers 7 T cell receptor beta chains from one sample sequenced in a study of high-grade serous ovarian cancer treatment subgroups. Here immunoSEQ multiplex PCR was the method, and the copy in TCRdb shows in-frame clones only, minus some. The sample has roughly 7,700 clones, 70% to 85% seen once. The tumor samples were collected prior to definitive surgery or chemotherapy. What was sequenced was tumor tissue. All receptors derive from a human donor with high-grade serous ovarian cancer.

The chain combines TRBV28 with TRBJ1-1; D is uncertain. The CDR3 is 13 amino acids. Germline V gene data show CDR1 as MDHEN and CDR2 as SYDVKM. Between the trimmed V and J ends, which lost 5 bases and 4 bases, there was a span of 11 bases. CDR3 protein: CASSTTWGTEAFF. CDR3 DNA: TGTGCCAGCAGTACAACCTGGGGCACTGAAGCTTTCTTT.

The chain recombines TRBV4-1 with TRBJ2-1; 7 bases are a match to TRBD2. Looked up from germline, CDR1 is MGHRA and CDR2 is YSYEKL. There are 12 residues in the CDR3. Germline trimming cut 3 bases from V and 13 bases from J; bases unmatched to any gene: 6. CDR3 sequence reads: CASSHHGLGQFF. For the CDR3, the DNA is TGCGCCAGCAGCCATCACGGACTAGGACAGTTCTTC.

V and J are TRBV7-2 and TRBJ1-2, with TRBD1 matching 7 bases. Germline assignment: CDR1 SGHTA and CDR2 FQGNSA. There are 14 residues in the CDR3. Unmatched junction bases numbered 12, after V lost 1 base and J lost 13 bases. CDR3 in amino acids: CASSLVLGQIRGTF. The CDR3 nucleotides are TGTGCCAGCAGCTTAGTACTGGGACAGATAAGGGGCACCTTC. The full variable domain, rest sourced from reference TRBV7-2 and TRBJ1-2, is GAGVSQSPSNKVTEKGKDVELRCDPISGHTALYWYRQSLGQGLEFLIYFQGNSAPDKSGLPSDRFSAERTGGSVSTLTIQRTQQEDSAVYLCASSLVLGQIRGTFGSGTRLTVV.

This chain uses TRBV19 with TRBJ1-1; maybe TRBD1 (5 bases). CDR1 and CDR2 from the germline V gene are LNHDA and SQIVND (reference sequence). The CDR3 has 16 residues. The germline V and J ends were trimmed by 1 base and 4 bases, with 16 bases remaining between them. In nucleotides, the CDR3 is TGTGCCAGTAGTATAGCAAACCTCAGGGCTGGCACTGAAGCTTTCTTT. Translating it yields CASSIANLRAGTEAFF.

The gene calls are TRBV4-1 and TRBJ2-7, with unresolved D. Germline lookup yields CDR1 MGHRA and CDR2 YSYEKL. V lost 10 bases, J lost 5 bases, and 18 bases lay in between. CDR3 length: 13 residues. The CDR3 sequence is CATPRPLLNEQYF. The DNA for the CDR3 is TGCGCCACCCCTCGACCCCTCCTAAACGAGCAGTACTTC.

The genes are TRBV5-6 and TRBJ2-7; D remains ambiguous. CDR3 length equals 13 residues. Trimming shortened V by 0 bases and J by 2 bases, and 6 bases separated the two germline ends. The V gene's germline CDR1 is SGHDT and CDR2 YYEEEE. In nucleotides, the CDR3 is TGTGCCAGCAGCTTGGACTACCCCTACGAGCAGTACTTC. Amino acids: CASSLDYPYEQYF.

The sample holds one count of this clone. The rearrangement links TRBV14 to TRBJ2-3; perhaps TRBD1 as D (5 bases). CDR3 size: 15 residues. Trimming left V 8 bases short and J 0 bases short, with 15 bases between. Germline CDR1 reads SGHDN; CDR2 reads FVKESK. The CDR3 protein is CASSSRAGSTDTQYF. The DNA for the CDR3 is TGTGCCAGCTCCTCCAGGGCTGGGAGCACAGATACGCAGTATTTT.